The 5 T cell receptor beta chains below all came from one sample that was sequenced in a study of tumor-infiltrating lymphocytes in primary liver carcinoma. cDNA specific to TCR beta was made from about 0.45 ug of total RNA, with a constant-region primer employed for priming. Generation of the TCR beta libraries relied on three nested multiplex PCR rounds using slightly modified ARM-PCR. Primers for the first two PCR rounds were TRBV1-TRBV30 forward primers and a C-beta reverse primer (about 11 cycles per round). TCRdb re-derived calls from the multiplex PCR reads in MiXCR, one entry per CDR3 protein. The sample has about 180,000 distinct CDR3 sequences, about 55% seen once; the top ten hold 72%. Germline DNA was also extracted, while the blood RNA originated from unsorted whole blood. Sample: peripheral blood. Receptor source: a man aged 40-50 years with primary liver carcinoma and hepatitis B virus infection.

This clonotype was seen only a few times. The chain uses TRBV4-2 and TRBJ2-2, with TRBD2 matching 8 bases. V was clipped by 1 base and J by 3 bases; unmatched bases: 4. Germline V lookup: CDR1 LGHNA, CDR2 YNFKEQ. The CDR3 extends over 16 amino acids. CDR3: CASSQVAGGDTGELFF. The CDR3 region has the DNA TGTGCCAGCAGCCAAGTCGCGGGAGGTGACACCGGGGAGCTGTTTTTT.

To note about this clonotype: A read error is possible here, since a much larger clone lies one base away. The chain employs TRBV11-2 and TRBJ2-5, with 13 bases fitting TRBD2. The CDR3 totals 18 residues. In germline, CDR1 is SGHAT, CDR2 FQNNGV. The CDR3 region is CASGLERTSGRSTWTQYF. Here the CDR3 DNA reads TGTGCCAGCGGCTTGGAAAGGACTAGCGGGAGAAGCACGTGGACCCAGTACTTC.

The chain employs TRBV6-6 and TRBJ2-7; TRBD2 matches 9 bases. Germline-derived CDR1 and CDR2 are MNHNY and SVGAGI (reference sequence). CDR3 length equals 14 residues. The trim removed 5 bases at V and 4 bases at J, leaving 6 bases unmatched. CDR3 sequence (DNA): TGTGCCAGCAGTGGCGGCGGGAGGGCGTACGAGCAGTACTTC. It specifies CASSGGGRAYEQYF.

Turning to this clonotype: One end of the junction is discordant with germline, which a read error may explain. This chain connects TRBV11-2 to TRBJ2-7; D ambiguous. The CDR3 consists of 13 residues. From germline, CDR1 is SGHAT and CDR2 FQNNGV. The CDR3 reads CASGLYGSYEQYF. The CDR3 coding sequence is TGTGCCAGCGGCTTATACGGCTCCTATGAGCAGTACTTC.

This sequence joins TRBV4-1 and TRBJ1-4; no clear D. Trimming took off 0 bases at V and 0 bases at J, with 11 bases between the two ends. Germline-derived CDR1 and CDR2 are MGHRA and YSYEKL. The length of the CDR3 is 17 residues. CDR3 residues: CASSQDPQIATNEKLFF. CDR3 DNA sequence: TGCGCCAGCAGCCAAGATCCACAGATCGCAACTAATGAAAAACTGTTTTTT.